These 21 T cell receptor beta chains originate from one sample sequenced in a study of cytomegalovirus exposure and HLA in healthy donors. The PCR contained 60 Vbeta and 13 Jbeta primers. Here immunoSEQ multiplex PCR was the method, and the copy in TCRdb shows in-frame clones only, minus some. The sample comprises tens of thousands of clones, roughly two thirds of which are singletons, and around 7% rests with the top ten. The material sequenced was PBMCs. The receptors come from a woman aged 50 to 60 in good health and CMV-seropositive.

V gene TRBV9 combines with J gene TRBJ1-3; D perhaps matches TRBD1 (5 bases). This CDR3 has 16 residues. Germline CDR1 reads SGDLS; CDR2 reads YYNGEE. V gave up 0 bases and J gave up 0 bases, with 10 bases separating them. CDR3 coding DNA: TGTGCCAGCAGCGTAGGTGGGGCCAACTCTGGAAACACCATATATTTT. As protein: CASSVGGANSGNTIYF.

V gene TRBV29-1 combines with J gene TRBJ1-2; 10 bases fit TRBD1. The CDR3 has 15 residues. CDR1 SQVTM and CDR2 ANQGSEA come from the germline V gene. Trimming at V came to 4 bases and at J to 2 bases, leaving 7 bases not matched to a gene. The CDR3 nucleotides are TGCAGCGTTGGAACGGGACAGGGGAGGAACTATGGCTACACCTTC. Translated: CSVGTGQGRNYGYTF.

This rearrangement joins TRBV18 to TRBJ1-3; D is perhaps TRBD1 (6 bases). The V gene's germline CDR1 is KGHSH and CDR2 LQKENI. There are 15 residues in the CDR3. Trimming left V 1 base short and J 2 bases short, with 9 bases between. Here the CDR3 DNA reads TGTGCCAGCTCACCACAGGGGGGGACTGGAAACACCATATATTTT. Encoded protein: CASSPQGGTGNTIYF.

This chain joins TRBV7-2 and TRBJ2-5, with a possible D match to TRBD2 (5 bases). Trimming took off 0 bases at V and 2 bases at J, with 13 bases between the two ends. Looked up from germline, CDR1 is SGHTA and CDR2 is FQGNSA. The CDR3 extends over 16 amino acids. The CDR3 DNA sequence: TGTGCCAGCAGCTTAGCAGTCGGGATGGGACAAGAGACCCAGTACTTC. Its protein is CASSLAVGMGQETQYF.

The CDR3 sequence: CASSPPPQGNEQYF. As DNA, the CDR3 is TGTGCCAGCTCACCACCTCCACAGGGGAACGAGCAGTACTTC. The chain is built from TRBV18 and TRBJ2-7; 7 bases agree with TRBD1. Germline-derived CDR1 and CDR2 are KGHSH and LQKENI. J lost 5 bases, V lost 0 bases, and 4 bases had no gene match. The CDR3 consists of 14 residues.

CDR3: CASSLDLAGGTQYF. The DNA for the CDR3 is TGTGCCAGCAGTTTGGACCTAGCGGGGGGTACCCAGTACTTC. The chain couples TRBV27 to TRBJ2-5; 11 bases align to TRBD2. The germline gives CDR1 MNHEY, CDR2 SMNVEV (reference sequence). V lost 3 bases to trimming and J lost 8 bases; unmatched junction nucleotides: 5. The CDR3 spans 14 residues.

The rearrangement joins TRBV5-1 to TRBJ2-5; weak D call: TRBD1 (6 bases). Germline V lookup: CDR1 SGHRS, CDR2 YFSETQ. V gave up 4 bases and J gave up 4 bases, with 14 bases separating them. There are 14 residues in the CDR3. DNA for the CDR3: TGCGCCAGCAGCCCCGCTACAGGGCTAGAGACCCAGTACTTC. Encoded protein: CASSPATGLETQYF.

The V gene is TRBV30, the J gene TRBJ1-1; 9 nucleotides align to TRBD1. Germline V gene sequence: CDR1 GTSNPN, CDR2 SVGIG (reference sequence). Trimming at V came to 2 bases and at J to 4 bases, leaving 2 bases not matched to a gene. The CDR3 has 13 amino acids. The CDR3 here is CAWSKDRGTEAFF. The CDR3 nucleotides read TGTGCCTGGAGTAAGGACAGGGGCACTGAAGCTTTCTTT.

The rearrangement links TRBV7-6 to TRBJ1-3; D is unclear. Trimming took 2 bases from V and 4 from J, leaving 15 bases between them. Looked up from germline, CDR1 is SGHVS and CDR2 is FNYEAQ. There are 16 residues in the CDR3. CDR3 amino acids: CASSLISPGSGNTIYF. Written as DNA, the CDR3 is TGTGCCAGCAGCTTAATTAGTCCGGGGTCGGGAAACACCATATATTTT.

This clone showed up just a few times. In DNA form, the CDR3 reads TGTGCCAGCTCTCCGACAGGGGAACAAGAGACCCAGTACTTC. It encodes CASSPTGEQETQYF. This rearrangement joins TRBV18 to TRBJ2-5; 8 nucleotides line up with TRBD1. Trimming removed 6 bases from V and 2 bases from J; junction bases left unmatched: 5. The CDR3 contains 14 residues. Germline V gene sequence: CDR1 KGHSH, CDR2 LQKENI. The full variable domain, completed using reference TRBV18 and TRBJ2-5, is NAGVMQNPRHLVRRRGQEARLRCSPMKGHSHVYWYRQLPEEGLKFMVYLQKENIIDESGMPKERFSAEFPKEGPSILRIQQVVRGDSAAYFCASSPTGEQETQYFGPGTRLLVL.

Here the CDR3 DNA reads TGTGCCAGCAGCTTAGGGGGCGGAAGGGGTCAGCCCCAGCATTTT. As protein: CASSLGGGRGQPQHF. This chain connects TRBV7-6 to TRBJ1-5; D possibly corresponds to TRBD1 (5 bases). V dropped 1 base and J dropped 6 bases, with 13 bases sitting between them. This CDR3 region has 15 residues. Germline assignment: CDR1 SGHVS and CDR2 FNYEAQ.

The V and J genes are TRBV7-8 and TRBJ1-5; D may be TRBD1 (5 bases). V dropped 1 base and J dropped 9 bases, with 13 bases sitting between them. CDR1 and CDR2 from the germline V gene are SGHVS and FQNEAQ. This CDR3 has 14 amino acids. The CDR3 DNA is TGTGCCAGCAGCTTAGGGGGGGGAGGGCGGCCCCAGCATTTT. Translating gives CASSLGGGGRPQHF.

The rearrangement links TRBV18 to TRBJ1-1; 7 positions agree with TRBD1. The J segment lost 2 bases and the V segment lost 1 base, leaving 4 bases of the junction unmatched. The CDR3 consists of 15 residues. Germline V gene lookup returns CDR1 KGHSH and CDR2 LQKENI. The CDR3 sequence: CASSPRTGDNTEAFF. CDR3 DNA sequence: TGTGCCAGCTCACCACGTACAGGGGATAACACTGAAGCTTTCTTT.

This chain's CDR3 is CAISESTGSGELFF. The CDR3 DNA follows: TGTGCCATCAGTGAGTCAACAGGGTCCGGGGAGCTGTTTTTT. V and J are TRBV10-3 and TRBJ2-2, with D possibly TRBD1 on 6 matching bases. Trimming stripped 0 bases from V and 6 bases from J, with 8 bases between. Germline V CDR1 and CDR2: ENHRY, SYGVKD. This CDR3 has 14 amino acids.

The CDR3 here is CASSLWDSGSVAEAFF. CDR3 nucleotides: TGCGCCAGCAGCTTGTGGGATAGCGGGAGCGTTGCTGAAGCTTTCTTT. J is TRBJ1-1 and V is TRBV5-1; D gene unclear. The CDR3 totals 16 residues. The V gene lost 1 base and the J gene lost 6 bases, with 19 bases spanning the gap. Germline V lookup: CDR1 SGHRS, CDR2 YFSETQ.

This clone has more than one count but fewer than ten. The chain is built from TRBV6-1 and TRBJ2-7; D is possibly TRBD1 (6 bases). This CDR3 is built from 13 residues. The V gene lost 5 bases and the J gene lost 5 bases, with 13 bases spanning the gap. Germline V CDR1 and CDR2: MNHNS, SASEGT. The CDR3 sequence is CASSLQGTDEQYF. The CDR3, as DNA: TGTGCCAGCAGTTTACAGGGTACTGACGAGCAGTACTTC.

The chain uses TRBV2 and TRBJ2-7, with 9 nucleotides matching TRBD1. CDR3 length: 12 residues. Germline assignment: CDR1 SNHLY and CDR2 FYNNEI. Unmatched junction bases numbered 8, after V lost 8 bases and J lost 9 bases. The CDR3: CASSGTGIGQYF. The CDR3 region has the DNA TGTGCCAGCTCCGGGACAGGGATTGGGCAGTACTTC.

This chain connects TRBV15 to TRBJ2-7, with TRBD1 as a possible D gene (6 bases). The germline V and J ends were trimmed by 2 bases and 3 bases, with 11 bases remaining between them. This CDR3 is built from 14 residues. CDR1 and CDR2 (germline): LNHNV, YYDKDF (reference sequence). CDR3 sequence (DNA): TGTGCCACCAGCAGAAAGAAGGACAGCTACGAGCAGTACGTC. Translating gives CATSRKKDSYEQYV.

This clone was recorded a few times. The chain carries TRBV19 and TRBJ1-5, with 8 bases matching TRBD1. With 5 bases clipped from V and 4 bases from J, the junction kept 4 bases outside the gene matches. The CDR3 loop spans 14 amino acids. The germline V gene has CDR1 LNHDA and CDR2 SQIVND (reference sequence). The CDR3 sequence: CASSARQGNQPQHF. Written as DNA, the CDR3 is TGTGCCAGTAGTGCCCGACAGGGGAATCAGCCCCAGCATTTT.

This clone was seen a few times. The V and J genes are TRBV7-6 and TRBJ2-6; a possible D gene is TRBD1 (6 bases). The CDR3 length is 17 residues. V lost 3 bases to trimming and J lost 0 bases, with 12 bases between them. In germline, CDR1 is SGHVS, CDR2 FNYEAQ. DNA for the CDR3: TGTGCCAGCAGCTTGGACAGCCTTTACTCTGGGGCCAACGTCCTGACTTTC. Protein sequence: CASSLDSLYSGANVLTF. The full variable domain, completed using reference TRBV7-6 and TRBJ2-6, is GAGVSQSPRYKVTKRGQDVALRCDPISGHVSLYWYRQALGQGPEFLTYFNYEAQQDKSGLPNDRFSAERPEGSISTLTIQRTEQRDSAMYRCASSLDSLYSGANVLTFGAGSRLTVL.

The rearrangement uses TRBV6-5 and TRBJ2-7; D is possibly TRBD1 (5 bases). CDR1 is MNHEY, CDR2 SVGAGI, per germline. The CDR3 has 13 residues. Deletions cut 8 bases from V and 5 bases from J, with 16 bases between. CDR3 nucleotides: TGTGCCAGCTCTACAAGCAGGGCCCACGAGCAGTACGTC. This encodes CASSTSRAHEQYV.